This TCR beta chain comes out of a study of blood T cells in healthy people across ages. Findings and caveats of the study: Higher diversity and more naive CD4+ cells were features of long-lived donors, compared to aged donors.

Alongside a J-beta primer mix, a sample-barcoded 5' primer served in a second PCR lasting 7 to 11 cycles. Unique molecular identifiers of 12 random nucleotides labeled each cDNA. A minimum of 3 million CDR3-containing paired-end reads was obtained for each sample. Each CDR3 protein is one row after TCRdb ran MiXCR on the 5' RACE reads. Here the sample spans about 1.4 million distinct CDR3 sequences, 59% being singletons. V was pared by 4 bases and J by 0 bases, with 4 bases of the junction left unmatched. The CDR3 has 16 residues. CDR1 is MGHRA, CDR2 YSYEKL, per germline. Every donor contributed about 10 milliliters of peripheral blood by blood draw. A remark on this clonotype: What it recognizes is unknown.

The sequence derives from a man aged 18 to 29 in good health. The specimen was blood. The J gene is TRBJ2-3, the V gene TRBV4-1, with TRBD2 matching over 10 bases. The CDR3: CASSLRAGGSTDTQYF. CDR3 DNA sequence: TGCGCCAGCAGCCTTCGAGCGGGAGGGAGCACAGATACGCAGTATTTT.